This TCR beta chain was found in a study of human T cells and chemical hapten exposure. Turning to the study itself: A roughly 2 cm by roughly 2 cm inner upper arm patch received 2% DPC for sensitization.

Germline lookup yields CDR1 LGHNA and CDR2 YSLEER. This CDR3 is 16 amino acids long. V lost 5 bases and J lost 2; bases outside the gene matches: 5. This clonotype appeared many times. The time point denotes: patch test 2, 6 weeks after DPC sensitization. Treatment defined: therapeutic diphenylcyclopropenone sensitization with weekly scalp DPC. MiXCR, run by TCRdb on the RACE reads, gives a single entry per CDR3 protein. The data hold fewer than 85,000 distinct CDR3 sequences, with 11% observed a single time. The material was whole blood, obtained in connection with sensitization to the hapten diphenylcyclopropenone (DPC). The sequence was obtained from a man aged 18-30 years with alopecia areata. Some clones in this sample may be carry-over from other donors' samples. The chain recombines TRBV4-3 with TRBJ2-3; 12 nucleotides line up with TRBD2. The CDR3 spells CASSSLAGGYTDTQYF. The CDR3 DNA reads as TGCGCCAGCAGCTCCCTAGCGGGGGGGTACACAGATACGCAGTATTTT.